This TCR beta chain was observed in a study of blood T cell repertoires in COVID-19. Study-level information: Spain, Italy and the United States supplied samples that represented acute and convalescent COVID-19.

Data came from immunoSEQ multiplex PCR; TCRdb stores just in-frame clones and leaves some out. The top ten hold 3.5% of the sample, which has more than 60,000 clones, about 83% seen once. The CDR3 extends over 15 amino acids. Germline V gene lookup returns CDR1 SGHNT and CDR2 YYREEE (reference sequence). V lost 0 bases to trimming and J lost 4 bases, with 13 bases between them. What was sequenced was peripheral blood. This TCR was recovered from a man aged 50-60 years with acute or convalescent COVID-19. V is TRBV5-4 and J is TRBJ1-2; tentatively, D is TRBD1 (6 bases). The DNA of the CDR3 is TGTGCCAGCAGCTTGGAGAACAGGGAGGGCTATGGCTACACCTTC. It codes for CASSLENREGYGYTF.